Each of the 12 T cell receptor beta chains below was sequenced from the same sample in a study of T cell repertoires in cytomegalovirus infection. Using its own MiXCR run on the reads, TCRdb lists one record per CDR3 protein. Of 600,000 to 800,000 distinct CDR3 sequences detected, 20% to 30% appear once; the ten largest clones hold around 7.6%. The sample comprised CD8+ T cells from PBMCs. Every receptor here comes from a human donor in good health (CMV status not recorded). Some clones in this sample may be carry-over from other donors' samples.

This clonotype was observed a few times. This chain uses TRBV2 with TRBJ2-1, with TRBD1 matching 11 bases. Germline V gives CDR1 SNHLY, CDR2 FYNNEI. The length of the CDR3 is 22 residues. V lost 1 base and J lost 3; bases outside the gene matches: 20. CDR3 DNA: TGTGCCAGCAGTGAAGTAACCTCACCGGGACAGGGGGAGTATAAAGGCTACAATGAGCAGTTCTTC. It codes for CASSEVTSPGQGEYKGYNEQFF.

As to this clonotype: A much larger clone lies one base from this, so it may be a read error. This chain uses TRBV7-9 with TRBJ1-1; D is ambiguous. The germline CDR1 and CDR2 sequences are SEHNR and FQNEAQ (reference sequence). This CDR3 is built from 16 residues. CDR3: CAGSLGEDFMNTEAFF. The CDR3 nucleotides read TGTGCCGGCAGCTTAGGAGAGGATTTCATGAACACTGAAGCTTTCTTT. Combining the CDR3 with reference TRBV7-9 and TRBJ1-1 gives the whole variable domain DTGVSQNPRHKITKRGQNVTFRCDPISEHNRLYWYRQTLGQGPEFLTYFQNEAQLEKSRLLSDRFSAERPKGSFSTLEIQRTEQGDSAMYLCAGSLGEDFMNTEAFFGQGTRLTVV.

This sequence joins TRBV29-1 and TRBJ2-1; weak D call: TRBD1 (5 bases). Between the trimmed V and J ends, which lost 3 bases and 7 bases, there was a span of 13 bases. Germline-derived CDR1 and CDR2 are SQVTM and ANQGSEA. The CDR3 is 13 residues long. CDR3: CSVDVPGSNEQFF. The CDR3 nucleotides are TGCAGCGTTGACGTCCCAGGGTCTAATGAGCAGTTCTTC.

The genes are TRBV20-1 and TRBJ2-3; no definite D call. Germline CDR1 and CDR2: DFQATT and SNEGSKA (reference sequence). V dropped 3 bases and J dropped 5 bases, with 6 bases sitting between them. This CDR3 region has 11 residues. CDR3 sequence (DNA): TGCAGTGCTAGTCCGGGAGATACGCAGTATTTT. Translation: CSASPGDTQYF.

The chain uses TRBV4-3 and TRBJ2-6; D is ambiguous. With 4 bases removed from V and 4 bases from J, the gap between germline ends came to 8 bases. CDR1 is LGHNA, CDR2 YSLEER, per germline. This CDR3 is built from 14 residues. CDR3 region: CASSPTEGANVLTF. For the CDR3, the DNA is TGCGCCAGCAGCCCCACTGAAGGGGCCAACGTCCTGACTTTC.

The chain couples TRBV27 to TRBJ2-7, with D possibly matching TRBD1 (6 bases). The germline V gene encodes CDR1 MNHEY and CDR2 SMNVEV (reference sequence). This CDR3 has 15 residues. The V end was cut by 3 bases, the J end by 5 bases, with 17 bases between. The CDR3 protein is CASSFGGHGANEQYF. The CDR3 region has the DNA TGTGCCAGCAGTTTTGGGGGACATGGGGCGAACGAGCAGTACTTC.

V and J are TRBV7-9 and TRBJ2-5, with D uncertain. V was pared by 5 bases and J by 2 bases, with 12 bases between. The CDR3 extends over 14 amino acids. From germline, CDR1 is SEHNR and CDR2 FQNEAQ (reference sequence). The CDR3 coding sequence is TGTGCCAGCAGCCCTCTGACATCTCAAGAGACCCAGTACTTC. Encoded protein: CASSPLTSQETQYF.

This clonotype was found a few times. The chain combines TRBV6-1 with TRBJ1-1; D is unclear. Per germline, CDR1 MNHNS and CDR2 SASEGT. This CDR3 region has 15 residues. V lost 6 bases and J lost 0, with 14 bases in between. CDR3 sequence reads: CASSRSDKMNTEAFF. In nucleotides, the CDR3 is TGTGCCAGCAGCCGAAGCGACAAGATGAACACTGAAGCTTTCTTT.

This clonotype was detected a few times. The chain uses TRBV14 and TRBJ2-4; possibly TRBD1 for D (6 bases). This CDR3 contains 16 residues. Germline V CDR1 and CDR2: SGHDN, FVKESK. V lost 5 bases and J 0 bases, leaving 14 bases between the germline ends. The CDR3 spells CASSKVQGLAKNIQYF. Written as DNA, the CDR3 is TGTGCCAGCAGCAAAGTCCAGGGGCTAGCCAAAAACATTCAGTACTTC.

This clonotype was recorded at least ten times. J is TRBJ1-5 and V is TRBV7-2; D not certain. There are 14 residues in the CDR3. Germline V gives CDR1 SGHTA, CDR2 FQGNSA. V was cut by 2 bases and J by 0 bases, with 5 bases left in between. CDR3 residues: CASSLPYSNQPQHF. The CDR3 DNA follows: TGTGCCAGCAGCTTACCGTATAGCAATCAGCCCCAGCATTTT.

V usage is TRBV28 and J usage is TRBJ2-7; 8 bases are a match to TRBD1. The length of the CDR3 is 16 residues. Germline V gene sequence: CDR1 MDHEN, CDR2 SYDVKM. V shed 6 bases, J shed 2 bases, and the junction held 12 bases outside the gene matches. The CDR3 DNA sequence: TGTGCCAGCAGGGCTTATTCCGGGACAGGTACCTACGAGCAGTACTTC. This sequence encodes CASRAYSGTGTYEQYF.

This rearrangement joins TRBV13 to TRBJ1-1; possible D gene TRBD1, 6 bases. The CDR3 covers 15 residues. Trimming cost V 4 bases and J 0 bases, with 12 bases left between them. The germline V gene has CDR1 PRHDT and CDR2 FYEKMQ (reference sequence). The CDR3 DNA follows: TGTGCCAGCAGCTCCGACAGGAACATGAACACTGAAGCTTTCTTT. Protein product: CASSSDRNMNTEAFF.